This T cell receptor beta chain appears in the sequencing data of a study of T-cell memory formation after mild COVID-19. Overall study: TCR clusters showed largely donor specificity.

Germline V CDR1 and CDR2: LGHNA, YSLEER. V shed 3 bases, J shed 2 bases, and the junction held 11 bases outside the gene matches. The CDR3 is 17 residues long. Study-wide results and caveats: There was a balanced CD4/CD8 profile in clones contracting day 15 to 85, and later expanders leaned CD4+. Pre-infection memory carried some responding clones, suggesting that cross-reactive memory joined.

UMIs and sample barcodes were carried by the TCR alpha and TCR beta cDNA libraries that 5'RACE produced using constant-segment primers. TCRdb redid the calling of the 5' RACE reads with MiXCR, one entry per CDR3 protein. The table has hundreds of thousands of distinct CDR3 sequences, approximately 20% seen once. This clonotype showed up just a few times. What it recognizes is unknown. The source is an adult woman who had mild COVID-19 (a few samples of this study predate the infection). Cell type and time point are not known. The V gene is TRBV4-3, the J gene TRBJ1-1, with 8 nucleotides matching TRBD1. Sequenced material: PBMCs or a T cell subset sorted from them (not recorded which). The CDR3 here is CASSQGVDRGENTEAFF. The CDR3 nucleotides read TGCGCCAGCAGCCAGGGAGTAGACAGGGGAGAAAACACTGAAGCTTTCTTT.